A selection of T cell receptor beta chains follows, all from one sample in a study of T-cell memory formation after mild COVID-19. TCRdb re-analysed the 5' RACE reads in MiXCR, keeping a single row per CDR3 protein. The table records approximately 270,000 distinct CDR3 sequences, about a sixth of them present only once. Sequencing used PBMCs or a T cell subset sorted from them (not recorded which). These TCRs come from a man aged 18 to 29 who had mild COVID-19 (a few samples of this study predate the infection). Cell type and time point are not known. CDR3s include the opening cysteine and the closing phenylalanine or tryptophan. The D gene is left open where the match is weak. Clone sizes are given selectively: once, few, many, or a class where the clone is expanded.

- 16 TRBD1 TRBJ1-6 TRBV6-1 TGTGCCAGCAGTGAGCAGACAGGGATGGGCAATTCACCCCTCCACTTT CASSEQTGMGNSPLHF
few 14 - TRBJ2-5 TRBV7-9 TGTGCCAGCAGTCCCCGAGTATACGAAGAGACCCAGTACTTC CASSPRVYEETQYF
few 13 - TRBJ2-1 TRBV10-3 TGTGCCATCAGTGCGCCTACAGTCAATGAGCAGTTCTTC CAISAPTVNEQFF
- 12 TRBD1 TRBJ1-2 TRBV25-1 TGTGCCAGCATGGACAGGACGGACGGCTACACCTTC CASMDRTDGYTF
- 21 TRBD1 TRBJ1-2 TRBV2 TGTGCCAGCAAACGCCAGCCGGGGACAGGGGTCTTCCGGGTGCTGAACTATGGCTACACCTTC CASKRQPGTGVFRVLNYGYTF
- 13 - TRBJ2-2 TRBV11-2 TGTGCCAGCATCGCCATCGCGGACGGGGAGCTGTTTTTT CASIAIADGELFF
- 16 TRBD1 TRBJ2-1 TRBV9 TGTGCCAGCAGCGTAGTAGAGGGACAGGCCGCCAATGAGCAGTTCTTC CASSVVEGQAANEQFF
few 15 - TRBJ1-1 TRBV7-9 TGTGCCAGCAGTCCTCCGGGACACCCGAACACTGAAGCTTTCTTT CASSPPGHPNTEAFF
few 15 TRBD2 TRBJ2-1 TRBV5-8 TGTGCCAGCAGTCCGGGGGGGCGATCCTACAATGAGCAGTTCTTC CASSPGGRSYNEQFF
- 14 - TRBJ1-4 TRBV11-2 TGTGCCAGCCGTACAGAGATACGACGGGGAAAACTGTTTTTT CASRTEIRRGKLFF
- 17 - TRBJ1-1 TRBV5-1 TGCGCCAGCAGCTCCTCGGCAGGGAAGAATTTGAACACTGAAGCTTTCTTT CASSSSAGKNLNTEAFF
many 14 - TRBJ2-1 TRBV5-1 TGCGCCAGCAGCTTTGCGTCAGGGCTCAATGAGCAGTTCTTC CASSFASGLNEQFF
few 16 - TRBJ1-6 TRBV13 TGTGCCAGCAGCTCGGGGGGCATGGGGGGCCCCTCACCCCTCCACTTT CASSSGGMGGPSPLHF
- 14 - TRBJ1-2 TRBV5-1 TGCGCCAGCAGCGAGCCCGGGACAAGCTATGGCTACACCTTC CASSEPGTSYGYTF
many 15 TRBD1 TRBJ2-3 TRBV10-3 TGTGCCACGCTTCCGGGACAGAGATTCACAGATACGCAGTATTTT CATLPGQRFTDTQYF
- 11 - TRBJ2-1 TRBV20-1 TGCAGTGCTAGACTAGAGAATGAGCAGTTCTTC CSARLENEQFF
- 16 TRBD2 TRBJ2-3 TRBV4-1 TGCGCCAGCAGCCCGTTAGCGGGGGGGCAGACAGATACGCAGTATTTT CASSPLAGGQTDTQYF
few 14 - TRBJ2-3 TRBV4-3 TGCGCCAGCAGCGTGGGGGGCCGCACAGATACGCAGTATTTT CASSVGGRTDTQYF
- 14 - TRBJ1-3 TRBV10-3 TGTGCCACCCGACTGGACTCATCCGGAGACACCATATATTTT CATRLDSSGDTIYF
- 16 TRBD2 TRBJ2-5 TRBV11-2 TGTGCCAGCAGAAGACGAGCGGGAAGAGGCCGGGAGACCCAGTACTTC CASRRRAGRGRETQYF
- 15 TRBD1 TRBJ1-2 TRBV6-5 TGTGCCAGCAGCCGTTCGGGACAGGGAATTTATGGCTACACCTTC CASSRSGQGIYGYTF
many 15 - TRBJ1-4 TRBV7-6 TGTGCCAGCAGCTTAGTCCAGGGAGGAGGAGAAAAACTGTTTTTT CASSLVQGGGEKLFF
- 13 - TRBJ1-1 TRBV7-2 TGTGCCAGCAGCTTAGTCGTGGAGACTGAAGCTTTCTTT CASSLVVETEAFF
few 15 - TRBJ1-2 TRBV7-2 TGTGCCAGCAGCTTAGAACCAGGCTTCGGCTATGGCTACACCTTC CASSLEPGFGYGYTF
- 13 - TRBJ2-5 TRBV5-4 TGTGCCAGCAGCTGGGACCTGCTCGAGACCCAGTACTTC CASSWDLLETQYF
few 13 TRBD1 TRBJ2-5 TRBV7-2 TGTGCCAGCAGCGCGACAGGGGTAGAGACCCAGTACTTC CASSATGVETQYF
- 11 - TRBJ2-7 TRBV12-3/TRBV12-4 TGTGCCAGCAGTTTAGCAGGGAAGCAGTACTTC CASSLAGKQYF
- 14 TRBD2 TRBJ2-3 TRBV4-3 TGCGCCAGCAGCCAAGGCGGGGGGGCGGATACGCAGTATTTT CASSQGGGADTQYF
few 16 - TRBJ2-2 TRBV5-1 TGCGCCAGCAGCTTACAAGCAGAACTGAACACCGGGGAGCTGTTTTTT CASSLQAELNTGELFF
few 17 TRBD2 TRBJ2-5 TRBV7-9 TGTGCCAGCAGCTCCCCGACGACTAGCGGGGACCAAGAGACCCAGTACTTC CASSSPTTSGDQETQYF
- 13 - TRBJ2-4 TRBV19 TGTGCCAGTAGTATTACCAGGGGAAACATTCAGTACTTC CASSITRGNIQYF
many 15 - TRBJ2-7 TRBV5-1 TGCGCCAGCAGCTCCCGGGACTGGGACTCCTACGAGCAGTACTTC CASSSRDWDSYEQYF
many 11 - TRBJ2-2 TRBV5-1 TGCGCCAGCTACTTGGGCGGGGAGCTGTTTTTT CASYLGGELFF
once 12 - TRBJ2-1 TRBV4-2 TGTGCCAGCAGCCAAGAATCCAATGAGCAGTTCTTC CASSQESNEQFF
- 15 - TRBJ2-7 TRBV7-8 TGTGCCAGCAGCTCCTCCGGGGAAAGGACCTACGAGCAGTACTTC CASSSSGERTYEQYF
few 14 - TRBJ1-2 TRBV7-2 TGTGCCAGCAGCTTAGATAAGGGGGTTGTTGGCTACACCTTC CASSLDKGVVGYTF
few 14 - TRBJ2-5 TRBV7-9 TGTGCCAGCAGCCCCTGGGACTTTCAAGAGACCCAGTACTTC CASSPWDFQETQYF
- 19 TRBD1 TRBJ2-5 TRBV7-2 TGTGCCAGCAGCTTATTTTCCCCTGATACAGGGGGATTCCTTGGGACCCAGTACTTC CASSLFSPDTGGFLGTQYF
few 13 - TRBJ1-1 TRBV6-6 TGTGCCAGCAACACGAACATCAGGGAAGGAGCTTTCTTT CASNTNIREGAFF
- 12 - TRBJ1-2 TRBV18 TGTGCCAGCTCACCGTCCCTGGGCGGCTACACCTTC CASSPSLGGYTF
few 14 - TRBJ2-7 TRBV5-1 TGCGCCAGCAACCAAGAACCGAGCTCCTACGAGCAGTACTTC CASNQEPSSYEQYF
many 14 - TRBJ2-1 TRBV5-1 TGCGCCAGCGGGTTGGGGACGGGGTACAATGAGCAGTTCTTC CASGLGTGYNEQFF
few 18 TRBD1 TRBJ1-2 TRBV4-1 TGCGCCAGCAGCCAAGTAGGCCCGGGACAGGGGTCAAACTATGGCTACACCTTC CASSQVGPGQGSNYGYTF
- 16 TRBD2 TRBJ2-5 TRBV29-1 TGCAGCGTCGCTGGAATAGCGGGGGGCACTTCGGAGACCCAGTACTTC CSVAGIAGGTSETQYF
few 17 - TRBJ1-1 TRBV6-2/TRBV6-3 TGTGCCAGCAGTTACGACAGGACAGCTAGGAGGGGGACTGAAGCTTTCTTT CASSYDRTARRGTEAFF
few 15 - TRBJ2-3 TRBV7-2 TGTGCCAGCAGCTTTCCCCGGGACTCTACGGATACGCAGTATTTT CASSFPRDSTDTQYF
many 15 TRBD1 TRBJ2-1 TRBV7-3 TGTGCCAGCAGCCCTGGGACAGCTGAGTTGAATGAGCAGTTCTTC CASSPGTAELNEQFF
few 15 TRBD2 TRBJ2-5 TRBV4-3 TGCGCCAGCAGCCAGTCGGGACTAGCGAAAGAGACCCAGTACTTC CASSQSGLAKETQYF
- 15 TRBD1 TRBJ2-3 TRBV20-1 TGCAGTGCTCATGGACAGGGGGCTATCGCAGATACGCAGTATTTT CSAHGQGAIADTQYF
- 14 TRBD1 TRBJ1-5 TRBV2 TGTGCCAGCCAGGGGGCTTATAGCAATCAGCCCCAGCATTTT CASQGAYSNQPQHF
many 14 - TRBJ2-1 TRBV20-1 TGCAGTGCTAGAGAGGGGATTCGGGACAATGAGCAGTTCTTC CSAREGIRDNEQFF
- 14 - TRBJ2-1 TRBV24-1 TGTGCCACCAGTGATTCTTCAGGTTCCAATGAGCAGTTCTTC CATSDSSGSNEQFF
few 17 TRBD2 TRBJ2-3 TRBV5-1 TGCGCCAGCAGCTTGGAGGGACTAGCGGGGTTCACAGATACGCAGTATTTT CASSLEGLAGFTDTQYF
few 16 TRBD1 TRBJ1-2 TRBV4-3 TGCGCCAGCAGCCAAGATCGAGGGGGCGCAGGCTATGGCTACACCTTC CASSQDRGGAGYGYTF
few 11 - TRBJ2-1 TRBV19 TGTGCCAGTGTTCAGTACAATGAGCAGTTCTTC CASVQYNEQFF